In this sample, the clone carrying this TCR beta chain turned up a few times. The antigen is unknown. This record belongs to a study of human T cells and chemical hapten exposure. Across the whole study: There were per-sample TCR yield variations, arising mainly from small pooled library volume differences. Study conclusions and caveats: There was no change with DPC sensitization in TCRs above 1 in 1000 frequency.

Time point here: healthy volunteer bleed at 6 weeks. The authors' total RNA extraction used unfractionated whole blood. Single cDNA molecules in the library carried unique molecular identifiers attached during preparation. In the study's own analysis: Ranging from roughly 20,000 to 690,600, TCR counts per sample had a median value of 95,638. A single record per CDR3 protein comes from TCRdb applying MiXCR to the RACE reads. In this record, the V and J calls reflect TCRdb's handling and not the investigators' own analysis. Of about 77,000 distinct CDR3 sequences in the sample, approximately 8.6% were seen once. V lost 5 bases, J lost 3 bases, and 10 bases lay in between. CDR3 length: 13 amino acids.

The sequence derives from a female donor in good health. Some clones in this sample may be carry-over from other donors' samples. The material sequenced was whole blood. The chain recombines TRBV12-3 or TRBV12-4 with TRBJ1-2, with D hard to call. The CDR3 protein is CASSPTEDYGYTF. CDR3 coding DNA: TGTGCCAGCAGTCCTACAGAAGACTATGGCTACACCTTC.